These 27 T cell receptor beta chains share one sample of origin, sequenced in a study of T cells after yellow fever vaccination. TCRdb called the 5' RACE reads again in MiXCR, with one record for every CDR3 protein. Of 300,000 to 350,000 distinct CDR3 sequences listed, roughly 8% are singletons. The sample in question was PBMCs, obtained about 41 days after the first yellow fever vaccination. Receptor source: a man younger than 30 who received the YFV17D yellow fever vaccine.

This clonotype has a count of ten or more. The CDR3: CASSVDSAGGLQYF. The DNA of the CDR3 is TGTGCCAGCAGCGTAGATTCTGCGGGGGGTTTGCAGTACTTC. The V call is TRBV9, the J call TRBJ2-7, with 8 bases identical to TRBD2. V shed 0 bases and J 9 bases; nucleotides not matched to a gene: 8. Per germline, CDR1 SGDLS and CDR2 YYNGEE. The CDR3 runs to 14 residues. Supplemented by reference TRBV9 and TRBJ2-7, the full variable domain reads DSGVTQTPKHLITATGQRVTLRCSPRSGDLSVYWYQQSLDQGLQFLIQYYNGEERAKGNILERFSAQQFPDLHSELNLSSLELGDSALYFCASSVDSAGGLQYFGPGTRLTVT.

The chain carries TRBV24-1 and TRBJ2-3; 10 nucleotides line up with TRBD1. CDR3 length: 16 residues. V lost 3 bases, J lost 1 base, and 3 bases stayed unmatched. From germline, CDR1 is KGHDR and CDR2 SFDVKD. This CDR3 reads CATSDPGTGGTDTQYF. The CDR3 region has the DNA TGTGCCACCAGTGATCCCGGGACAGGGGGCACAGATACGCAGTATTTT.

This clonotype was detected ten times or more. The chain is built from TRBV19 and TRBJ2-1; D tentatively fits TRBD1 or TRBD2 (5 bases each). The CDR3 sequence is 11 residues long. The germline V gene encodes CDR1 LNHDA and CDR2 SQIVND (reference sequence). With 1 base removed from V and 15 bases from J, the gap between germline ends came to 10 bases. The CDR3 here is CASSIGGRGFF. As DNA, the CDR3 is TGTGCCAGTAGTATAGGGGGACGAGGGTTCTTC.

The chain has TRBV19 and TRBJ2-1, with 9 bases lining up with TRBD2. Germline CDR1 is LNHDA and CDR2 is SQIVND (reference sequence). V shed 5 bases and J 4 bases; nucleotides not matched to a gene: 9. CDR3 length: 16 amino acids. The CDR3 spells CASSPSLAGAYNEQFF. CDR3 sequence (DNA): TGTGCCAGTAGTCCCTCATTAGCGGGGGCTTACAATGAGCAGTTCTTC.

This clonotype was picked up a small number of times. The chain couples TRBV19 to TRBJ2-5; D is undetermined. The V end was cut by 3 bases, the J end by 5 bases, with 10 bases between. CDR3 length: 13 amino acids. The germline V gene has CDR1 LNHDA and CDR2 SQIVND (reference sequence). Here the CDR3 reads CASSMGVRETQYF. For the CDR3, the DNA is TGTGCCAGTAGTATGGGTGTCCGGGAGACCCAGTACTTC.

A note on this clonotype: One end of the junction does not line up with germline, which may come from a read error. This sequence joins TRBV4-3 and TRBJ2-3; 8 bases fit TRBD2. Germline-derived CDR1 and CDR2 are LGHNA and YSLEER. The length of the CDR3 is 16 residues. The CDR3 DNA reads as TGCGCCAGAAGCCAAGGGGTAGCGGGGATTACAGATACGCAGTATTTT. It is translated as CARSQGVAGITDTQYF.

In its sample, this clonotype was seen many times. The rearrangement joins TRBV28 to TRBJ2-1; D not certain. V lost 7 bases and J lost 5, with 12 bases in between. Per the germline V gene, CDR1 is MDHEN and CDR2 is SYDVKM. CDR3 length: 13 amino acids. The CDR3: CASMPRYNNEQFF. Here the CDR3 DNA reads TGTGCCAGCATGCCTCGTTATAACAATGAGCAGTTCTTC. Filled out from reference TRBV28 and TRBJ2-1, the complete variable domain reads DVKVTQSSRYLVKRTGEKVFLECVQDMDHENMFWYRQDPGLGLRLIYFSYDVKMKEKGDIPEGYSVSREKKERFSLILESASTNQTSMYLCASMPRYNNEQFFGPGTRLTVL.

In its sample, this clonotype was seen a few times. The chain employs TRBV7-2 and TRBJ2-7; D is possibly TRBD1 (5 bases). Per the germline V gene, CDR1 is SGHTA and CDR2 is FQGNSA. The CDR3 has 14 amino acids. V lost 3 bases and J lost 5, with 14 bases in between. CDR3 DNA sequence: TGTGCCAGCAGCTTCCAGGGCTTTTCCGACGAGCAGTACTTC. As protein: CASSFQGFSDEQYF.

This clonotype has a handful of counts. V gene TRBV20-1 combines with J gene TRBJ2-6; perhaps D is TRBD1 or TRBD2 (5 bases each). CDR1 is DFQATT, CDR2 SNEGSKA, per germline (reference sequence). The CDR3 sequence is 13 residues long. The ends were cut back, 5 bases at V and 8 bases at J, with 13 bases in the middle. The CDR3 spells CSARDVGSNVLTF. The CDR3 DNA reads TGCAGTGCTCGGGACGTGGGATCCAACGTCCTGACTTTC.

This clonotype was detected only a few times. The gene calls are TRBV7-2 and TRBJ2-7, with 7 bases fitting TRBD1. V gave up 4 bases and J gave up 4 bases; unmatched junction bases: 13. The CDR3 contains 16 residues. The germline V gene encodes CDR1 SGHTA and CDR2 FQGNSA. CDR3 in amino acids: CASSSLRWAGGYEQYV. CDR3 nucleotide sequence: TGTGCCAGCAGCTCACTTCGCTGGGCAGGGGGATACGAGCAGTACGTC.

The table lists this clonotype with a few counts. Written as DNA, the CDR3 is TGCGCCAGCAGCTTGGATAGTGGGCGAAAACTGTTTTTT. This encodes CASSLDSGRKLFF. The rearrangement joins TRBV5-1 to TRBJ1-4, with D uncertain. CDR3 length: 13 amino acids. The V end was cut by 0 bases, the J end by 10 bases, with 10 bases between. Looked up from germline, CDR1 is SGHRS and CDR2 is YFSETQ.

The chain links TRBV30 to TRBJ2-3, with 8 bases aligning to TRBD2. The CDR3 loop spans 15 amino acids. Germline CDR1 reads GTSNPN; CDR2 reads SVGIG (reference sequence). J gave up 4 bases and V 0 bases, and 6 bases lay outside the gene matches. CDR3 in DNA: TGTGCCTGGAGTGTAAGCGGGGGTAGTGCAGATACGCAGTATTTT. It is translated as CAWSVSGGSADTQYF.

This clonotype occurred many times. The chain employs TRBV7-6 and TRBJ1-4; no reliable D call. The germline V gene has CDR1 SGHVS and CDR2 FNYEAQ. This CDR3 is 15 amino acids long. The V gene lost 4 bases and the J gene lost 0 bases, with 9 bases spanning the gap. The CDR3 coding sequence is TGTGCCAGCAGCTCATACGGCGCAACTAATGAAAAACTGTTTTTT. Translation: CASSSYGATNEKLFF.

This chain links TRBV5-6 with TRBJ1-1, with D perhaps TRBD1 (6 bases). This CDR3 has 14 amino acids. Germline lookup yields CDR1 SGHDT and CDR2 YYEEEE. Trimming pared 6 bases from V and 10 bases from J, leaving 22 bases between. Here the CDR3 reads CASTQSWGAKGAFF. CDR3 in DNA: TGTGCCAGCACCCAAAGCTGGGGGGCTAAAGGAGCTTTCTTT.

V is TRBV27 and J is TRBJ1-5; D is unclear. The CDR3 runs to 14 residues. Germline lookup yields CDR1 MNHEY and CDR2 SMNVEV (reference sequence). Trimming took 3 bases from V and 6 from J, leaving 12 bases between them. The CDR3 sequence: CASSFAVRGQPQHF. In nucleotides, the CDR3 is TGTGCCAGCAGTTTCGCTGTACGAGGTCAGCCCCAGCATTTT.

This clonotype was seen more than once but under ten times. CDR3 DNA sequence: TGTGCCAGCAGCCAAGATAATTCTCGCTCTGGGGCCAACGTCCTGACTTTC. This sequence encodes CASSQDNSRSGANVLTF. The chain carries TRBV4-2 and TRBJ2-6; D ambiguous. Germline CDR1 is LGHNA and CDR2 is YNFKEQ. V was cut by 0 bases and J by 0 bases, with 9 bases left in between. The CDR3 is 17 amino acids.

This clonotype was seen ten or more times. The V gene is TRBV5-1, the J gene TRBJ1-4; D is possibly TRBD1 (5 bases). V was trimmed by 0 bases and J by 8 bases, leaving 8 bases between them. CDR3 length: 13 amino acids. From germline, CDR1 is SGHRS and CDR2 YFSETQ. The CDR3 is CASSLAGEEKLFF. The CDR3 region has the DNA TGCGCCAGCAGCTTGGCGGGGGAGGAAAAACTGTTTTTT.

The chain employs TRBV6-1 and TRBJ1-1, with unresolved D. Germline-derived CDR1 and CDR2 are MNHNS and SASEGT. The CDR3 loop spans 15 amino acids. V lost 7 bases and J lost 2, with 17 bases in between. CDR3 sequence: CASTPGSAINTEAFF. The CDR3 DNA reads TGTGCCAGCACCCCAGGATCCGCGATCAACACTGAAGCTTTCTTT.

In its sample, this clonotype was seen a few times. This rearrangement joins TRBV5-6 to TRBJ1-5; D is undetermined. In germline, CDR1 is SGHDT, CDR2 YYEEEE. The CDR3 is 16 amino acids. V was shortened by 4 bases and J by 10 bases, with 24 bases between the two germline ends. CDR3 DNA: TGTGCCAGCAGCGAGAATAGGGCAGGCGCCAAGTGCCCCCAGCATTTT. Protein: CASSENRAGAKCPQHF.

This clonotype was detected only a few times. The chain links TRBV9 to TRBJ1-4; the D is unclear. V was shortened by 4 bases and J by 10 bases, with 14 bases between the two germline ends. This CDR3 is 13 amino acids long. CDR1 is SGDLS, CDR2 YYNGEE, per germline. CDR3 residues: CASSPIEGGKLFF. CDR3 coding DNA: TGTGCCAGCAGCCCCATTGAAGGAGGAAAACTGTTTTTT.

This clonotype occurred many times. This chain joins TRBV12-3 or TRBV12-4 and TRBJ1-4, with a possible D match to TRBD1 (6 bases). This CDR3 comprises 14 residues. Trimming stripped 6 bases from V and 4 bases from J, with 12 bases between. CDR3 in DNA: TGTGCCAGCAGCGTCAGGGGAGATAATGAAAAACTGTTTTTT. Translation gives CASSVRGDNEKLFF.

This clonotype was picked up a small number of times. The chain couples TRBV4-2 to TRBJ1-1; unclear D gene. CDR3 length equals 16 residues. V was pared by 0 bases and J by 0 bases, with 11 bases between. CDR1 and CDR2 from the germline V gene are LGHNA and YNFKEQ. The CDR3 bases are TGTGCCAGCAGCCAAGATGGGAAGGCCCTGAACACTGAAGCTTTCTTT. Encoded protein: CASSQDGKALNTEAFF.

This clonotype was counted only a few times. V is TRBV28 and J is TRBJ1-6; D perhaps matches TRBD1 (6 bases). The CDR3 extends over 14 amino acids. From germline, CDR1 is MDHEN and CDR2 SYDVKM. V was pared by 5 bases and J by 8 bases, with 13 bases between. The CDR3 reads CASSPAGAHSPLHF. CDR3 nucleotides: TGTGCCAGCAGTCCCGCAGGGGCCCATTCACCCCTCCACTTT.

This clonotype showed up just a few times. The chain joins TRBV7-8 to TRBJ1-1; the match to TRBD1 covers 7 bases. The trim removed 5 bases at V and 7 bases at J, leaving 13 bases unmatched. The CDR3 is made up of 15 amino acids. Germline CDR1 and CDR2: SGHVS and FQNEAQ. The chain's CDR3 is CASSRAYSGGGEAFF. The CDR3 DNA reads TGTGCCAGCAGCCGGGCGTATTCAGGGGGAGGTGAAGCTTTCTTT.

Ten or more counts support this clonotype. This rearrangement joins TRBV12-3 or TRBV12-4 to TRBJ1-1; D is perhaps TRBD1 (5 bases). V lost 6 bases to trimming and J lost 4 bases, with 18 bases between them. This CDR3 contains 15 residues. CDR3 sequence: CASRRSGVRGTEAFF. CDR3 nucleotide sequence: TGTGCCAGCAGGCGATCGGGGGTTCGCGGCACTGAAGCTTTCTTT.

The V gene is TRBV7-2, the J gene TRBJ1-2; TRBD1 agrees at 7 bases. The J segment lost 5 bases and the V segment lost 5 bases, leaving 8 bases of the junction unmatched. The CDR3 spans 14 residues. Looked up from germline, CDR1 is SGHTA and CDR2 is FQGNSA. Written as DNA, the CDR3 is TGTGCCAGCAGCGCAGGGGGGCGGCTATATGGCTACACCTTC. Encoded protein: CASSAGGRLYGYTF.

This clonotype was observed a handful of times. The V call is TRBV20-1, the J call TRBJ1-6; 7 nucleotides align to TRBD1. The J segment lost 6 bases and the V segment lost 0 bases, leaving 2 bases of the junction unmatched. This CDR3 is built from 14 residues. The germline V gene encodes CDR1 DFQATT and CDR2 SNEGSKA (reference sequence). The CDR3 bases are TGCAGTGCTAGAGAATGGGACAGTAATTCACCCCTCCACTTT. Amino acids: CSAREWDSNSPLHF.